This T cell receptor beta chain was recovered during a study of T cell responses to AZD1222 COVID-19 vaccine. Study results and caveats: In a largely white British group with more females than males, clonal diversity was possibly underestimated.

Sequenced by immunoSEQ multiplex PCR; TCRdb stores in-frame clones only, minus some. This table has about 180,000 clones, 85% to 95% appearing once. As regards this clone: The antigen is unknown.

The sample was peripheral blood, taken 28 days after the second dose of the MenACWY control vaccine. The sequence derives from an adult who received the MenACWY meningococcal vaccine as a control.

This CDR3 reads CASSEPGQGLYF. The CDR3 DNA is TGTGCCAGCAGTGAGCCGGGACAGGGGCTGTATTTT. This sequence joins TRBV21-1 and TRBJ2-3; the table's D call TRBD1 went unverified against the DNA. TRBV21-1 is flagged as a pseudogene. The CDR3 extends over 12 amino acids.